A selection of T cell receptor beta chains follows, all from one sample in a study of regulatory T cells in long-lasting Graves disease. TCRdb reprocessed the multiplex PCR reads via MiXCR and lists one record per CDR3 protein. The sample contains 350,000 to 550,000 distinct CDR3 sequences, roughly 15% of which appear only once. The same sample was also used in a study of T cells in Graves' hyperthyroidism and ophthalmopathy.

The sample in question was peripheral blood mononuclear cells (PBMCs), obtained at new diagnosis, from a patient treated with antithyroid drugs. The receptors here all came from a woman between 18 and 29 years old with Graves disease. The CDR3 runs from the conserved cysteine through the conserved F or W. D genes are given only for firm matches. Size is stated for part of the rows, as once, few or many counts, or as a class when the clone is expanded.

>few|NA|TRBV11-3|TRBJ2-6
CASSLAGFGANVLTF
TGTGCCAGCAGCTTAGCAGGTTTTGGGGCCAACGTCCTGACTTTC
>NA|TRBD2|TRBV9|TRBJ2-7
CASSFRLADYNEQYF
TGTGCCAGCAGCTTCCGACTAGCGGATTACAATGAGCAGTACTTC
>few|NA|TRBV30|TRBJ2-1
CAGGQLGYNEQFF
TGTGCCGGAGGGCAACTAGGCTACAATGAGCAGTTCTTC
>many|TRBD2|TRBV28|TRBJ2-5
CASREGGSLETQYF
TGTGCCAGCCGGGAGGGGGGGTCCTTGGAGACCCAGTACTTC
>once|NA|TRBV2|TRBJ2-1
CASAMDSSYNEQFF
TGTGCCAGTGCCATGGACAGCTCCTACAATGAGCAGTTCTTC
>many|NA|TRBV27|TRBJ2-5
CASSFTPGETQYF
TGTGCCAGCAGTTTCACCCCGGGGGAGACCCAGTACTTC
>NA|NA|TRBV7-3|TRBJ1-3
CASSLMGGTSGNTIYF
TGTGCCAGCAGCTTAATGGGGGGAACCTCTGGAAACACCATATATTTT
>few|NA|TRBV5-5|TRBJ2-7
CASSSRRQVGYEQYF
TGTGCCAGCAGCTCGCGGCGTCAGGTGGGCTACGAGCAGTACTTC
>few|NA|TRBV5-8|TRBJ2-6
CASSPLRTSGANVLTF
TGTGCCAGCAGCCCTTTAAGGACCTCTGGGGCCAACGTCCTGACTTTC
>few|NA|TRBV11-3|TRBJ2-2
CASSLRRLLTGELFF
TGTGCCAGCAGCTTAAGGCGGCTACTCACCGGGGAGCTGTTTTTT
>many|NA|TRBV7-2|TRBJ1-1
CASSSTWNTEAFF
TGTGCCAGCAGCTCTACATGGAACACTGAAGCTTTCTTT
>NA|TRBD1|TRBV19|TRBJ2-6
CASSRGQLPPGANVLTF
TGTGCCAGTAGTAGGGGACAGCTCCCCCCTGGGGCCAACGTCCTGACTTTC
>NA|TRBD1|TRBV7-2|TRBJ1-2
CASGDSRDLGYTF
TGTGCCAGCGGGGACAGCCGGGATCTTGGCTACACCTTC
>many|NA|TRBV28|TRBJ2-1
CASSLSPKGQFF
TGTGCCAGCAGTTTGTCCCCGAAGGGGCAGTTCTTC
>NA|NA|TRBV9|TRBJ1-3
CASSVGDSSGNTIYF
TGTGCCAGCAGCGTAGGAGACAGCTCTGGAAACACCATATATTTT
>many|NA|TRBV20-1|TRBJ2-7
CSARATGLEQYF
TGCAGTGCTAGAGCCACGGGACTCGAGCAGTACTTC
>NA|TRBD2|TRBV5-5|TRBJ2-7
CASSLPGLAGEQYF
TGTGCCAGCAGCTTGCCGGGACTAGCGGGTGAGCAGTACTTC
>NA|NA|TRBV6-5|TRBJ2-7
CASSFARDILSYEQYF
TGTGCCAGCAGTTTTGCCCGGGACATATTGTCCTACGAGCAGTACTTC
>many|NA|TRBV6-2/TRBV6-3|TRBJ1-2
CASSYSNRPVEGF
TGTGCCAGCAGTTACAGCAACCGCCCCGTTGAAGGTTTC
>few|TRBD2|TRBV4-3|TRBJ2-5
CASSQDQRGSLETQYF
TGCGCCAGCAGCCAAGACCAGCGGGGTAGCCTGGAGACCCAGTACTTC
>many|TRBD2|TRBV2|TRBJ2-7
CAIGAGADEQYF
TGTGCCATTGGAGCGGGAGCGGACGAGCAGTACTTC
>few|TRBD1|TRBV7-2|TRBJ1-2
CASSRDRGAAWGCTF
TGTGCCAGCAGCCGCGACAGGGGGGCGGCCTGGGGCTGCACCTTC
>few|TRBD2|TRBV6-5|TRBJ2-7
CASSSRRTSGSLAEQYF
TGTGCCAGCAGTTCACGCCGGACTAGCGGGAGTCTGGCCGAGCAGTACTTC
>many|NA|TRBV6-5|TRBJ2-7
CASSYGGMLSEQYF
TGTGCCAGCAGTTACGGTGGGATGCTAAGCGAGCAGTACTTC
>NA|NA|TRBV13|TRBJ2-7
CASSFTGLGVHEQYF
TGTGCCAGCAGCTTCACGGGGCTCGGTGTACACGAGCAGTACTTC
>many|NA|TRBV28|TRBJ2-1
CASSLRRTASYNEQFF
TGTGCCAGCAGTTTGAGGAGGACAGCCTCCTACAATGAGCAGTTCTTC
>NA|TRBD2|TRBV18|TRBJ2-1
CASSRQTSGFYNEQFF
TGTGCCAGCTCACGGCAGACTAGCGGGTTTTACAATGAGCAGTTCTTC
>NA|NA|TRBV5-1|TRBJ2-5
CASSPIPAQGQYF
TGCGCCAGCAGCCCTATACCCGCTCAGGGCCAGTACTTC
>many|NA|TRBV5-6|TRBJ1-1
CASSLGGGQTEAFF
TGTGCCAGCAGCTTGGGGGGGGGGCAGACTGAAGCTTTCTTT
>few|TRBD1|TRBV12-3/TRBV12-4|TRBJ1-2
CASRPSGTANYGYTF
TGTGCCAGCAGACCTTCCGGGACAGCTAACTATGGCTACACCTTC
>many|NA|TRBV30|TRBJ1-6
CAWSLDRNSPLHF
TGTGCCTGGAGTTTGGACAGAAATTCACCCCTCCACTTT
>many|TRBD2|TRBV20-1|TRBJ2-1
CSAAFSGMYNEQFF
TGCAGTGCAGCATTTAGCGGGATGTACAATGAGCAGTTCTTC
>many|TRBD2|TRBV12-3/TRBV12-4|TRBJ2-7
CASSSTSGAYEQYF
TGTGCCAGCAGCTCCACTAGCGGGGCCTACGAGCAGTACTTC
>NA|NA|TRBV7-8|TRBJ2-2
CASSLERGGAVSSPNTGELFF
TGTGCCAGCAGCTTAGAGAGGGGGGGGGCGGTCTCCAGCCCCAACACCGGGGAGCTGTTTTTT
>many|NA|TRBV27|TRBJ2-7
CASSLKGEGVSYGYEQYF
TGTGCCAGCAGTTTAAAGGGTGAGGGGGTTAGCTACGGCTACGAGCAGTACTTC
>NA|TRBD2|TRBV12-3/TRBV12-4|TRBJ2-5
CASSLSLAGTAETQYF
TGTGCCAGCAGTTTATCACTAGCGGGGACTGCCGAGACCCAGTACTTC
>NA|NA|TRBV6-1|TRBJ2-2
CASRFPTGGELFF
TGTGCCAGCAGATTCCCGACAGGCGGGGAGCTGTTTTTT
>few|TRBD2|TRBV7-2|TRBJ2-5
CASSGRLAGILQETQYF
TGTGCCAGCAGCGGCCGACTAGCGGGAATTCTCCAAGAGACCCAGTACTTC
>NA|TRBD1|TRBV19|TRBJ1-6
CASSIDRDRDYSPLHF
TGTGCCAGTAGTATAGATCGGGACAGGGACTATTCACCCCTCCACTTT